The 13 T cell receptor beta chains presented below share a single source sample, sequenced in a study of cytomegalovirus exposure and HLA in healthy donors. Researchers ran the PCR with 60 Vbeta and 13 Jbeta primers. The table came from immunoSEQ multiplex PCR; TCRdb's copy has only in-frame clones and leaves some out. The repertoire has approximately 200,000 clones, over 75% of them found once; the top ten carry 2% to 2.5%. Input material: PBMCs. Receptors were obtained from a woman between 50 and 59 years old in good health and CMV-seronegative.

This chain connects TRBV6-1 to TRBJ2-2; D is possibly TRBD2 (5 bases). The V end was cut by 4 bases, the J end by 1 base, with 16 bases between. The CDR3 has 17 amino acids. Germline lookup yields CDR1 MNHNS and CDR2 SASEGT. The CDR3 sequence: CASSVLSGAGNTGELFF. The CDR3 bases are TGTGCCAGCAGTGTTTTGTCCGGCGCGGGGAACACCGGGGAGCTGTTTTTT.

V gene TRBV11-2 combines with J gene TRBJ2-7; 7 bases fit TRBD1. The junction had 8 bases not matched to a gene; V was cut back by 2 bases and J by 4 bases. The CDR3 totals 15 residues. The V gene's germline CDR1 is SGHAT and CDR2 FQNNGV. In DNA form, the CDR3 reads TGTGCCAGCAGCTTACATCCCCGGGACAGATACGAGCAGTACTTC. Its protein is CASSLHPRDRYEQYF.

On this clone itself: The same CDR3 arises from other DNA sequences in this sample as well. The rearrangement joins TRBV18 to TRBJ1-4; possible D gene TRBD1, 5 bases. CDR1 and CDR2 (germline): KGHSH, LQKENI. The CDR3 has 14 amino acids. The V end lost 3 bases, the J end lost 8 bases, and 13 bases lay between the germline ends. In DNA, the CDR3 is TGTGCCAGCTCACCTAGGCAGGGCGGCGAAAAACTGTTTTTT. Its translation: CASSPRQGGEKLFF.

The CDR3 bases are TGTGCCAGTAGTTACACCTTATACAATGAGCAGTTCTTC. Translation gives CASSYTLYNEQFF. This rearrangement joins TRBV19 to TRBJ2-1; D gene ambiguous. The CDR3 has 13 residues. V lost 5 bases and J lost 4, with 9 bases in between. Germline lookup yields CDR1 LNHDA and CDR2 SQIVND (reference sequence).

The rearrangement uses TRBV19 and TRBJ2-7, with D possibly being TRBD2 (6 bases). V lost 2 bases to trimming and J lost 4 bases, with 15 bases between them. This CDR3 comprises 15 residues. Germline-derived CDR1 and CDR2 are LNHDA and SQIVND (reference sequence). The CDR3 bases are TGTGCCAGTAGTATACCGGGAGCAGGAGAGTACGAGCAGTACTTC. Translated, it gives CASSIPGAGEYEQYF.

The chain is built from TRBV5-1 and TRBJ2-1; TRBD2 aligns across 13 bases. Trimming cost V 1 base and J 6 bases; bases outside gene matches: 1. CDR1 SGHRS and CDR2 YFSETQ come from the germline V gene. The CDR3 is 15 residues long. DNA for the CDR3: TGCGCCAGCAGCTTGAGGACTAGCGGGAGCAATGAGCAGTTCTTC. Translating it yields CASSLRTSGSNEQFF.

In DNA form, the CDR3 reads TGTGCCAGCAGCGTAGACGGGGGCTACGAGCAGTACTTC. This encodes CASSVDGGYEQYF. The genes are TRBV2 and TRBJ2-7, with D perhaps TRBD2 (6 bases). CDR3 size: 13 residues. Germline CDR1 and CDR2: SNHLY and FYNNEI. Deletions cut 6 bases from V and 3 bases from J, with 12 bases between.

The gene calls are TRBV9 and TRBJ2-2; TRBD2 matches at 7 bases. CDR1 and CDR2 from the germline V gene are SGDLS and YYNGEE. This CDR3 has 16 residues. The V and J ends lost 0 bases and 4 bases, in that order; junction bases with no gene match: 6. The CDR3 reads CASSVVSGLGTGELFF. The DNA of the CDR3 is TGTGCCAGCAGCGTAGTTAGCGGGTTAGGCACCGGGGAGCTGTTTTTT.

V gene TRBV28 combines with J gene TRBJ1-5; D gene uncertain. CDR3 length: 12 residues. CDR1 is MDHEN, CDR2 SYDVKM, per germline. Trimming cost V 6 bases and J 5 bases, with 8 bases left between them. DNA of the CDR3: TGTGCCAGCAGCCACCAGTATCAGCCCCAGCATTTT. The encoded protein is CASSHQYQPQHF.

The gene calls are TRBV6-4 and TRBJ2-7; the match to TRBD2 covers 10 bases. There are 17 residues in the CDR3. Losses at the gene ends were 3 bases for V and 4 bases for J; bases not matched to a gene: 12. Germline V lookup: CDR1 MRHNA, CDR2 SNTAGT. The CDR3 DNA reads as TGTGCCAGCAGTGAACCCCAGCGGGAGGGCCTTAGGTACGAGCAGTACTTC. Translation: CASSEPQREGLRYEQYF.

The chain is built from TRBV5-1 and TRBJ2-3; no firm D call. Germline V gene lookup returns CDR1 SGHRS and CDR2 YFSETQ. This CDR3 is built from 13 residues. V gave up 0 bases and J gave up 4 bases, with 6 bases separating them. CDR3 nucleotide sequence: TGCGCCAGCAGCTTGGGAGGTTCAGATACGCAGTATTTT. Protein: CASSLGGSDTQYF.

The rearrangement uses TRBV30 and TRBJ1-5, with D maybe TRBD1 (6 bases). Germline CDR1 GTSNPN, CDR2 SVGIG (reference sequence). The CDR3 totals 15 residues. Between the trimmed V and J ends, which lost 5 bases and 2 bases, there was a span of 16 bases. CDR3 coding DNA: TGTGCCTGGGGGGACACCCGCTCTGGCAATCAGCCCCAGCATTTT. This codes for CAWGDTRSGNQPQHF.

The chain links TRBV2 to TRBJ2-7; TRBD2 matches at 9 bases. The trim removed 7 bases at V and 2 bases at J, leaving 6 bases unmatched. The germline gives CDR1 SNHLY, CDR2 FYNNEI. This CDR3 has 14 residues. CDR3: CASTKAGGAYEQYF. CDR3 sequence (DNA): TGTGCCAGCACTAAAGCGGGAGGTGCCTACGAGCAGTACTTC.